These 10 T cell receptor beta chains came from one sample sequenced in a study of OX40 agonist ivuxolimab in advanced cancers. Clones were sequenced by immunoSEQ multiplex PCR, and TCRdb holds only the in-frame ones, with some missing. The sample has approximately 98,000 clones, 80% to 95% seen once; the top ten hold roughly 0.61%. Sample: CD4+ or CD8+ T cells sorted from blood, taken in a trial of the OX40 agonist ivuxolimab. Receptor source: an adult with an advanced solid tumor such as melanoma, head and neck, liver or kidney cancer.

The chain carries TRBV15 and TRBJ1-3; 7 nucleotides line up with TRBD1. CDR3 length: 17 amino acids. V dropped 3 bases and J dropped 4; count of bases not matched to a gene: 12. Germline V gives CDR1 LNHNV, CDR2 YYDKDF (reference sequence). For the CDR3, the DNA is TGTGCCACCAGCAGGCCGAGGGGGCAGGGGTCGGGAAACACCATATATTTT. The encoded protein is CATSRPRGQGSGNTIYF. Complete variable domain (other parts from reference TRBV15 and TRBJ1-3): DAMVIQNPRYQVTQFGKPVTLSCSQTLNHNVMYWYQQKSSQAPKLLFHYYDKDFNNEADTPDNFQSRRPNTSFCFLDIRSPGLGDTAMYLCATSRPRGQGSGNTIYFGEGSWLTVV.

As for this clone: A single base separates this from a much larger clone, so it may be a read error. V gene TRBV7-9 combines with J gene TRBJ1-1; a possible D gene is TRBD1 (6 bases). Trimming removed 6 bases from V and 1 base from J, with 9 bases in between. The CDR3 has 13 residues. The germline V gene encodes CDR1 SEHNR and CDR2 FQNEAQ (reference sequence). The CDR3 region is CASSLQGNTEAFF. The CDR3 region has the DNA TGTGCCAGCAGTTTACAGGGGAACACTGAAGCTTTCTTT.

CDR3 sequence reads: CASSRRQGEAFF. The CDR3 DNA is TGTGCCAGCAGTCGAAGACAGGGGGAAGCTTTCTTT. V gene TRBV6-6 combines with J gene TRBJ1-1; 8 bases line up with TRBD1. V dropped 5 bases and J dropped 8; count of bases not matched to a gene: 4. The CDR3 covers 12 residues. The germline CDR1 and CDR2 sequences are MNHNY and SVGAGI (reference sequence).

This clone was recorded a few times. The rearrangement joins TRBV5-1 to TRBJ2-7, with 10 nucleotides matching TRBD2. There are 15 residues in the CDR3. CDR1 is SGHRS, CDR2 YFSETQ, per germline. Trimming took 7 bases from V and 2 from J; bases not matched to a gene: 9. The chain's CDR3 is CASSTGTSVTYEQYF. CDR3 coding DNA: TGCGCCAGCTCCACCGGGACTAGCGTCACCTACGAGCAGTACTTC. Together with reference TRBV5-1 and TRBJ2-7, the CDR3 gives the full variable domain: KAGVTQTPRYLIKTRGQQVTLSCSPISGHRSVSWYQQTPGQGLQFLFEYFSETQRNKGNFPGRFSGRQFSNSRSEMNVSTLELGDSALYLCASSTGTSVTYEQYFGPGTRLTVT.

A note on this clone: At the DNA level, this CDR3 is encoded by other sequences in the same sample as well. This CDR3 is CATSRDSTGGGEQYF. As DNA, the CDR3 is TGTGCCACCAGCAGAGATAGTACAGGAGGGGGCGAGCAGTACTTC. The chain uses TRBV15 and TRBJ2-7; D tentatively fits TRBD1 or TRBD2 (6 bases each). The germline gives CDR1 LNHNV, CDR2 YYDKDF (reference sequence). This CDR3 has 15 amino acids. Trimming removed 0 bases at V and 6 bases at J, with 15 bases between.

Notes on this clone: It is likely a read error, because the conserved phenylalanine at the end of the CDR3 is missing. The chain combines TRBV6-6 with TRBJ2-2; the D gene is possibly TRBD2 (6 bases). Germline lookup yields CDR1 MNHNY and CDR2 SVGAGI (reference sequence). Trimming removed 6 bases from V and 2 bases from J, with 16 bases in between. This CDR3 is built from 16 residues. CDR3 loop: CASRITGTLNTGELFL. The CDR3 bases are TGTGCCAGCAGAATAACCGGGACTCTTAACACCGGGGAGCTGTTTCTT.

V and J are TRBV12-5 and TRBJ1-1; 10 nucleotides agree with TRBD1. The CDR3 contains 16 residues. V was clipped by 5 bases and J by 4 bases; unmatched bases: 10. Germline values: CDR1 LGHNT, CDR2 FRNRAP. Here the CDR3 reads CASGLSPGTGVTEAFF. The CDR3 DNA reads as TGTGCTAGTGGTCTCTCCCCCGGGACAGGGGTCACTGAAGCTTTCTTT.

The chain is built from TRBV19 and TRBJ1-4; no clear D gene. This CDR3 has 16 residues. CDR1 and CDR2 (germline): LNHDA, SQIVND (reference sequence). Trimming stripped 3 bases from V and 5 bases from J, with 16 bases between. CDR3 region: CASSMHRTVGNEKLFF. The CDR3 nucleotides are TGTGCCAGTAGTATGCACCGGACTGTGGGGAATGAAAAACTGTTTTTT.

The rearrangement uses TRBV14 and TRBJ2-1; unclear D gene. The V end was cut by 7 bases, the J end by 10 bases, with 20 bases between. Germline CDR1 SGHDN, CDR2 FVKESK. This CDR3 has 14 residues. The CDR3 here is CASNRSPIDSEQFF. CDR3 coding DNA: TGTGCCAGCAACCGTTCTCCTATCGATTCGGAGCAGTTCTTC.

CDR3 sequence (DNA): TGTGCCAAAAAAATAAACTATCAGGACAGGGTTTCTTTCTACGAGCAGTACTTC. Translation gives CAKKINYQDRVSFYEQYF. The rearrangement links TRBV19 to TRBJ2-7; 8 bases are shared with TRBD1. CDR1 is LNHDA, CDR2 SQIVND, per germline (reference sequence). The CDR3 contains 18 residues. Germline trimming cut 10 bases from V and 3 bases from J; bases unmatched to any gene: 23.